Below are 25 T cell receptor beta chains sequenced from a single sample in a study of blood T cell repertoires in COVID-19. Sequencing used immunoSEQ multiplex PCR; TCRdb keeps in-frame clones, though not all of them. The sample carries 200,000 to 300,000 clones, 85% to 90% recorded once. The material sequenced was PBMCs or T cells enriched from blood (not recorded which). The receptors were gathered from a woman aged 30 to 39 who had recovered from COVID-19.

This sequence joins TRBV3-1 (or the pseudogene TRBV3-2) and TRBJ1-6, with D maybe TRBD1 (5 bases). CDR3 length: 14 residues. The germline gives CDR1 LGHDT, CDR2 YNNKEL (reference sequence). V lost 4 bases and J 5 bases, leaving 9 bases between the germline ends. Here the CDR3 DNA reads TGTGCCAGCAGCCCCAGCAGGGATAATTCACCCCTCCACTTT. Translating gives CASSPSRDNSPLHF.

CDR3 loop: CASSPNPTSTDTQYF. CDR3 coding DNA: TGTGCCAGCTCACCTAACCCTACTAGCACAGATACGCAGTATTTT. J is TRBJ2-3 and V is TRBV18; the D is unclear. CDR3 size: 15 residues. Germline CDR1 reads KGHSH; CDR2 reads LQKENI. Trimming took 3 bases from V and 0 from J, leaving 10 bases between them.

The chain employs TRBV28 and TRBJ1-1, with 8 bases lining up with TRBD1. CDR1 is MDHEN, CDR2 SYDVKM, per germline. V lost 4 bases to trimming and J lost 4 bases; unmatched junction nucleotides: 5. This CDR3 comprises 14 residues. The CDR3 region has the DNA TGTGCCAGCAGTTATCCAGGGGGCATCACTGAAGCTTTCTTT. Protein: CASSYPGGITEAFF. The full variable domain, with the rest looked up from reference TRBV28 and TRBJ1-1, is DVKVTQSSRYLVKRTGEKVFLECVQDMDHENMFWYRQDPGLGLRLIYFSYDVKMKEKGDIPEGYSVSREKKERFSLILESASTNQTSMYLCASSYPGGITEAFFGQGTRLTVV.

This clone was picked up a small number of times. The V gene is TRBV5-1, the J gene TRBJ2-1, with 7 bases aligning to TRBD2. V was clipped by 0 bases and J by 8 bases; unmatched bases: 8. The CDR3 consists of 15 residues. Germline V CDR1 and CDR2: SGHRS, YFSETQ. CDR3 sequence (DNA): TGCGCCAGCAGCTTGGGTGGCGGGAGTGGAGATGAGCAGTTCTTC. It yields the protein CASSLGGGSGDEQFF.

This chain links TRBV15 with TRBJ2-4; 8 bases are a match to TRBD2. Trimming cost V 1 base and J 0 bases; bases outside gene matches: 5. CDR1 and CDR2 (germline): LNHNV, YYDKDF (reference sequence). CDR3 length equals 17 residues. The CDR3 sequence: CATSRGDGGVAKNIQYF. The DNA of the CDR3 is TGTGCCACCAGCAGAGGGGACGGGGGGGTAGCCAAAAACATTCAGTACTTC. Together with reference TRBV15 and TRBJ2-4, the CDR3 gives the full variable domain: DAMVIQNPRYQVTQFGKPVTLSCSQTLNHNVMYWYQQKSSQAPKLLFHYYDKDFNNEADTPDNFQSRRPNTSFCFLDIRSPGLGDTAMYLCATSRGDGGVAKNIQYFGAGTRLSVL.

The chain employs TRBV11-2 and TRBJ2-7, with D uncertain. The CDR3 is made up of 12 amino acids. Germline CDR1 is SGHAT and CDR2 is FQNNGV. V dropped 5 bases and J dropped 3 bases, with 8 bases sitting between them. CDR3 in amino acids: CASSPVNYEQYF. The CDR3 DNA follows: TGTGCCAGCAGCCCAGTAAACTACGAGCAGTACTTC. The full variable domain, with the rest looked up from reference TRBV11-2 and TRBJ2-7, is EAGVAQSPRYKIIEKRQSVAFWCNPISGHATLYWYQQILGQGPKLLIQFQNNGVVDDSQLPKDRFSAERLKGVDSTLKIQPAKLEDSAVYLCASSPVNYEQYFGPGTRLTVT.

With regard to this clone: A junction boundary mismatches the germline segment, possibly from a read error. The V and J genes are TRBV9 and TRBJ2-3; TRBD1 agrees at 9 bases. This CDR3 spans 16 amino acids. Germline V gene data show CDR1 as SGDLS and CDR2 as YYNGEE. CDR3 amino acids: CASTVAPQGAGDTQYF. Here the CDR3 DNA reads TGTGCCAGCACCGTAGCGCCACAGGGGGCGGGAGATACGCAGTATTTT.

V is TRBV28 and J is TRBJ2-7, with D possibly being TRBD1 (6 bases). The germline gives CDR1 MDHEN, CDR2 SYDVKM. Trimming shortened V by 3 bases and J by 0 bases, and 12 bases separated the two germline ends. The CDR3 contains 15 residues. The CDR3: CASSFEGESSYEQYF. As DNA, the CDR3 is TGTGCCAGCAGTTTCGAGGGGGAGAGCTCCTACGAGCAGTACTTC.

V is TRBV11-2 and J is TRBJ1-1, with D uncertain. Germline V gene data show CDR1 as SGHAT and CDR2 as FQNNGV. Trimming took off 1 base at V and 4 bases at J, with 7 bases between the two ends. The CDR3 runs 13 residues. CDR3 sequence (DNA): TGTGCCAGCAGCTTAGGTCGTCGCACTGAAGCTTTCTTT. It is translated as CASSLGRRTEAFF.

The chain combines TRBV19 with TRBJ1-4; D gene unclear. V lost 5 bases and J lost 7, with 14 bases in between. Germline V gene lookup returns CDR1 LNHDA and CDR2 SQIVND (reference sequence). The CDR3 runs to 14 residues. The CDR3 DNA follows: TGTGCCAGTAGTCAACAACCGAGGAGTGAAAAACTGTTTTTT. Its translation: CASSQQPRSEKLFF.

The chain carries TRBV27 and TRBJ1-5, with no clear D. The CDR3 extends over 13 amino acids. V shed 2 bases and J shed 6 bases, with 8 bases lying between them. Germline-derived CDR1 and CDR2 are MNHEY and SMNVEV (reference sequence). CDR3 DNA: TGTGCCAGCAGTTTAGGCAGGTCTCAGCCCCAGCATTTT. This encodes CASSLGRSQPQHF.

The rearrangement joins TRBV3-1 (or the pseudogene TRBV3-2) to TRBJ1-3; D gene ambiguous. CDR1 LGHDT and CDR2 YNNKEL come from the germline V gene (reference sequence). The CDR3 spans 15 residues. V was shortened by 0 bases and J by 1 base, with 7 bases between the two germline ends. The CDR3 DNA reads TGTGCCAGCAGCCAAGATGCCAGTTCTGGAAACACCATATATTTT. This encodes CASSQDASSGNTIYF.

This chain connects TRBV4-3 to TRBJ2-7; D is uncertain. The germline CDR1 and CDR2 sequences are LGHNA and YSLEER. Trimming shortened V by 2 bases and J by 0 bases, and 17 bases separated the two germline ends. The CDR3 consists of 17 residues. CDR3: CASSQQYKSTGSYEQYF. CDR3 bases: TGCGCCAGCAGCCAACAATATAAATCCACGGGCTCCTACGAGCAGTACTTC.

The chain combines TRBV3-1 (or the pseudogene TRBV3-2) with TRBJ1-2, with 7 bases lining up with TRBD1. With 3 bases clipped from V and 2 bases from J, the junction kept 6 bases outside the gene matches. This CDR3 is built from 15 residues. Germline V lookup: CDR1 LGHDT, CDR2 YNNKEL (reference sequence). The DNA of the CDR3 is TGTGCCAGCAGCCACGGGGACAGATCAAACTATGGCTACACCTTC. Protein product: CASSHGDRSNYGYTF.

J is TRBJ2-7 and V is TRBV28; 9 nucleotides match TRBD1. This CDR3 has 12 amino acids. The germline V gene has CDR1 MDHEN and CDR2 SYDVKM. Trimming took 6 bases from V and 4 from J; bases not matched to a gene: 1. As DNA, the CDR3 is TGTGCCAGCAGAGACAGGGGGTACGAGCAGTACTTC. Translated, it gives CASRDRGYEQYF.

The CDR3 bases are TGTGCCAGCACTCCCGTAAGAAACACCATATATTTT. It translates to CASTPVRNTIYF. The chain employs TRBV2 and TRBJ1-3; D unclear. The CDR3 is made up of 12 amino acids. V lost 7 bases and J lost 5, with 9 bases in between. Germline V gives CDR1 SNHLY, CDR2 FYNNEI. The complete variable domain, with remaining parts taken from reference TRBV2 and TRBJ1-3, reads EPEVTQTPSHQVTQMGQEVILRCVPISNHLYFYWYRQILGQKVEFLVSFYNNEISEKSEIFDDQFSVERPDGSNFTLKIRSTKLEDSAMYFCASTPVRNTIYFGEGSWLTVV.

This chain connects TRBV6-5 to TRBJ2-7; 8 bases agree with TRBD1. CDR3 length: 15 amino acids. Trimming cost V 4 bases and J 2 bases; bases outside gene matches: 7. From germline, CDR1 is MNHEY and CDR2 SVGAGI. This CDR3 reads CASSFTGTGTYEQYF. CDR3 DNA: TGTGCCAGCAGTTTCACCGGGACAGGTACCTACGAGCAGTACTTC.

The chain has TRBV24-1 and TRBJ2-2; 7 bases align to TRBD1. Germline V gene data show CDR1 as KGHDR and CDR2 as SFDVKD. CDR3 length: 15 residues. V shed 4 bases, J shed 2 bases, and the junction held 3 bases outside the gene matches. This chain's CDR3 is CATSETGLNTGELFF. In nucleotides, the CDR3 is TGTGCCACCAGTGAGACAGGGCTTAACACCGGGGAGCTGTTTTTT.

The rearrangement uses TRBV7-9 and TRBJ2-3; 8 positions match TRBD1. The germline CDR1 and CDR2 sequences are SEHNR and FQNEAQ (reference sequence). This CDR3 is 16 amino acids long. V was clipped by 5 bases and J by 2 bases; unmatched bases: 9. CDR3 region: CASSPPQGESTDTQYF. For the CDR3, the DNA is TGTGCCAGCAGCCCGCCACAGGGGGAATCCACAGATACGCAGTATTTT. Looking up the rest from reference TRBV7-9 and TRBJ2-3 gives the full variable domain: DTGVSQNPRHKITKRGQNVTFRCDPISEHNRLYWYRQTLGQGPEFLTYFQNEAQLEKSRLLSDRFSAERPKGSFSTLEIQRTEQGDSAMYLCASSPPQGESTDTQYFGPGTRLTVL.

The chain has TRBV6-5 and TRBJ2-7, with D tentatively TRBD2 (7 bases). V lost 8 bases and J lost 0, with 14 bases in between. Germline V gene data show CDR1 as MNHEY and CDR2 as SVGAGI. The CDR3 spans 14 residues. The CDR3 bases are TGTGCCAGCGGGGGCGGGAGTGGCTCCTACGAGCAGTACTTC. This gives the protein CASGGGSGSYEQYF.

The chain carries TRBV5-4 and TRBJ1-3; D gene uncertain. This CDR3 has 14 amino acids. V shed 2 bases and J shed 1 base, with 7 bases lying between them. Germline CDR1 SGHNT, CDR2 YYREEE (reference sequence). CDR3 region: CASSFGNSGNTIYF. The CDR3 nucleotides read TGTGCCAGCAGCTTCGGGAATTCTGGAAACACCATATATTTT.

The genes are TRBV7-2 and TRBJ2-3; TRBD2 aligns across 10 bases. This CDR3 comprises 19 residues. Germline V gene lookup returns CDR1 SGHTA and CDR2 FQGNSA. Unmatched junction bases numbered 17, after V lost 5 bases and J lost 3 bases. CDR3 amino acids: CASSLIRRSGRRGTDTQYF. The CDR3 region has the DNA TGTGCCAGCAGCCTCATTCGCCGTAGCGGGAGGAGGGGGACAGATACGCAGTATTTT.

V and J are TRBV21-1 and TRBJ2-1; no check of the table's D call, TRBD2, against the DNA was made. TRBV21-1 is noted as a pseudogene. This CDR3 spans 15 amino acids. CDR3 nucleotides: TGTGCCAGCAGCAAAGGACTCCCCTCCTACAATGAGCAGTTCTTC. This translates into CASSKGLPSYNEQFF.

The chain couples TRBV7-2 to TRBJ2-7, with 7 nucleotides matching TRBD2. The germline CDR1 and CDR2 sequences are SGHTA and FQGNSA. Trimming took 5 bases from V and 1 from J; bases not matched to a gene: 8. The length of the CDR3 is 15 residues. CDR3 in amino acids: CASSPAGLQSYEQYF. For the CDR3, the DNA is TGTGCCAGCAGCCCAGCGGGACTCCAGTCCTACGAGCAGTACTTC. Based on the CDR3 plus reference TRBV7-2 and TRBJ2-7, the full variable domain is GAGVSQSPSNKVTEKGKDVELRCDPISGHTALYWYRQSLGQGLEFLIYFQGNSAPDKSGLPSDRFSAERTGGSVSTLTIQRTQQEDSAVYLCASSPAGLQSYEQYFGPGTRLTVT.

V usage is TRBV6-1 and J usage is TRBJ1-1; tentatively, D is TRBD1 (6 bases). Trimming shortened V by 2 bases and J by 0 bases, and 10 bases separated the two germline ends. The germline CDR1 and CDR2 sequences are MNHNS and SASEGT. The CDR3 covers 15 residues. CDR3 bases: TGTGCCAGCAGTGAAAACTGGGACATGAACACTGAAGCTTTCTTT. It codes for CASSENWDMNTEAFF.